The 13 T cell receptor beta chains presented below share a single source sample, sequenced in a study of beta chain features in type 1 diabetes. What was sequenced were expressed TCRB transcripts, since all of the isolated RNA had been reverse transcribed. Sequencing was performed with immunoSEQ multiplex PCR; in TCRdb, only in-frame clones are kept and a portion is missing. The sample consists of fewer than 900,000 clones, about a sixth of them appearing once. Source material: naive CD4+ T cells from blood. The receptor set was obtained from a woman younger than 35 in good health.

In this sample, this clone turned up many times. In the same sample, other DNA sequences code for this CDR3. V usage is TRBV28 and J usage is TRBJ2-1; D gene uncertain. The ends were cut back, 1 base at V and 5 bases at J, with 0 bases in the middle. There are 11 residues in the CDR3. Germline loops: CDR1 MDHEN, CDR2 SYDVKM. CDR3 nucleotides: TGTGCCAGCAGTTTATACAATGAGCAGTTCTTC. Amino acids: CASSLYNEQFF.

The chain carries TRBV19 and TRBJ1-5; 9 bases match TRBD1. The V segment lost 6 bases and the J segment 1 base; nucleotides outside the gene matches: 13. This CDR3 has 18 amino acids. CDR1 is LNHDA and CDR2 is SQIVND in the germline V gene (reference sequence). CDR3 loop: CASRRRQGDVGSNQPQHF. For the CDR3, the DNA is TGTGCCAGTAGAAGGCGACAGGGGGATGTCGGAAGCAATCAGCCCCAGCATTTT.

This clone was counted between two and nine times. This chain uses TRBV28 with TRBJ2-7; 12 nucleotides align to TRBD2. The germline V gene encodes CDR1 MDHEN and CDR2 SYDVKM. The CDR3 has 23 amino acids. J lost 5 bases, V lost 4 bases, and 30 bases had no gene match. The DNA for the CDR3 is TGTGCCAGCAGTTCAGTTCAACCCGGGACTAGCGGGTCTCGAAACCCCAGGGTCCACGAGCAGTACTTC. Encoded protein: CASSSVQPGTSGSRNPRVHEQYF.

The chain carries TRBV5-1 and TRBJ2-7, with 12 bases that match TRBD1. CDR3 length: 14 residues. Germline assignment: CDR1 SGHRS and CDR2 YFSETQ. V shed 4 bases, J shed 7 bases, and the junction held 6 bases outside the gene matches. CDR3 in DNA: TGCGCCAGCAGCGAGGGACAGGGGGCCGGGGAGCAGTACTTC. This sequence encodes CASSEGQGAGEQYF.

The CDR3 loop reads CASSPRQGPYEQYF. Written as DNA, the CDR3 is TGTGCCAGCTCACCCAGACAGGGTCCCTACGAGCAGTACTTC. The chain couples TRBV18 to TRBJ2-7; TRBD1 matches 7 bases. The CDR3 consists of 14 residues. CDR1 is KGHSH, CDR2 LQKENI, per germline. The J segment lost 2 bases and the V segment lost 3 bases, leaving 4 bases of the junction unmatched.

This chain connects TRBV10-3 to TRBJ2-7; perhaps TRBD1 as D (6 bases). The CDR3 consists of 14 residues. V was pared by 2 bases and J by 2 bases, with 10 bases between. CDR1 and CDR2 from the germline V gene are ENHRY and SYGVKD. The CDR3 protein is CAISEGTGPYEQYF. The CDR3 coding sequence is TGTGCCATCAGTGAGGGTACAGGGCCCTACGAGCAGTACTTC.

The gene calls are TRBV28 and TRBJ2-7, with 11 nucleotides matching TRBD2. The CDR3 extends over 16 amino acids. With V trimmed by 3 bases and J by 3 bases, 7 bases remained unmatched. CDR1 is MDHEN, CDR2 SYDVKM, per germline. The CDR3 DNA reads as TGTGCCAGCAGTTTCGCTATAGCGGGAGGGTACTACGAGCAGTACTTC. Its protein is CASSFAIAGGYYEQYF.

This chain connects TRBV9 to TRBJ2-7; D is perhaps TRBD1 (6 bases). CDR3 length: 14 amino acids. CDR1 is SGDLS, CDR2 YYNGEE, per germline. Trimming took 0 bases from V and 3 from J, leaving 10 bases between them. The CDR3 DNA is TGTGCCAGCAGCGTAGAGCAGGACAGCTACGAGCAGTACTTC. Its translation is CASSVEQDSYEQYF.

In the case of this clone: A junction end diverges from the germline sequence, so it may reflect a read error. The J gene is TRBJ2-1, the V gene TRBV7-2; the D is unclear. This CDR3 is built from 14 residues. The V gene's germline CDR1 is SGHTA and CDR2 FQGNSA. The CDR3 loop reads CANSVLRSYNEQFF. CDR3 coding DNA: TGTGCCAACAGCGTCCTCCGGTCCTACAATGAGCAGTTCTTC.

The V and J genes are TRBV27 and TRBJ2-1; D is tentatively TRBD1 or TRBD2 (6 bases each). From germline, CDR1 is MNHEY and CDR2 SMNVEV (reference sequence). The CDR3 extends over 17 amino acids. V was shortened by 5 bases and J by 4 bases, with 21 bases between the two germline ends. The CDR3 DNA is TGTGCCAGCAGTCGCCTAAGGGACTCGGACAGTTACAATGAGCAGTTCTTC. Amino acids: CASSRLRDSDSYNEQFF.

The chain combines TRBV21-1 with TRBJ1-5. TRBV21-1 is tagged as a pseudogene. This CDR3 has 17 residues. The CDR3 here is CASSQLPCGGFCQPQHF. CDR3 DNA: TGTGCCAGCAGCCAATTACCTTGCGGGGGATTCTGTCAGCCCCAGCATTTT.

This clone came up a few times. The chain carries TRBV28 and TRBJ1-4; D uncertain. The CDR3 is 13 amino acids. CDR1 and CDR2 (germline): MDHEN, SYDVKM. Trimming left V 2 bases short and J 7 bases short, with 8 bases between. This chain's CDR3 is CASSLLSSEKLFF. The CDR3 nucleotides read TGTGCCAGCAGTTTACTGTCTAGTGAAAAACTGTTTTTT. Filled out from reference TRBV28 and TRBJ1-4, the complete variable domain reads DVKVTQSSRYLVKRTGEKVFLECVQDMDHENMFWYRQDPGLGLRLIYFSYDVKMKEKGDIPEGYSVSREKKERFSLILESASTNQTSMYLCASSLLSSEKLFFGSGTQLSVL.

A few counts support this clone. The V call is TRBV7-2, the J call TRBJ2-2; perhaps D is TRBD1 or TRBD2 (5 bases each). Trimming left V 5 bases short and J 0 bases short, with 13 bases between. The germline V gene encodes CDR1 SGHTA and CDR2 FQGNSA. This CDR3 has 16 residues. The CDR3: CASSQAAGSNTGELFF. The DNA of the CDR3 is TGTGCCAGCAGCCAAGCGGCAGGGTCGAACACCGGGGAGCTGTTTTTT.